This T cell receptor (beta chain) was captured in a study of early stage breast cancer tumors. Study-wide results and caveats: Commonly generated sequences made up most enriched TCRB sequences shared between patients. Bulk DNA sequencing of unsorted cells missed chain pairing and markers. Comparing each tissue with blood distinguished tumor from normal in about 90% of the 16 patients.

The V gene lost 4 bases and the J gene lost 7 bases, with 15 bases spanning the gap. This CDR3 comprises 14 residues. CDR1 SGHRS and CDR2 YFSETQ come from the germline V gene. Each sample had two DNA replicates, approximately 0.49 ug blood or 1.5 ug tissue. Produced via immunoSEQ multiplex PCR; TCRdb's table is partial and in-frame only. The top ten hold 7.2% of the sample, which has fewer than 50,000 clones, around two thirds seen once. This clone came up a few times. Its antigen is not known. The chain employs TRBV5-1 and TRBJ1-5; D possibly corresponds to TRBD1 (5 bases). The sequence derives from a person aged 45-60 years with breast cancer. The sample comprised blood. Here the CDR3 reads CASSVSPTAQPQHF. The CDR3 DNA is TGCGCCAGCAGCGTATCGCCGACAGCCCAGCCCCAGCATTTT.